This passage covers 15 T cell receptor beta chains from one sample sequenced in a study of blood T cell repertoires in COVID-19. Produced via immunoSEQ multiplex PCR; TCRdb's table is partial and in-frame only. The sample consists of a few hundred thousand clones, more than 70% of them appearing once. Specimen: peripheral blood. These receptors were taken from a woman aged 45 to 65 with acute or convalescent COVID-19.

This chain connects TRBV27 to TRBJ2-7, with 13 bases aligning to TRBD2. The germline CDR1 and CDR2 sequences are MNHEY and SMNVEV (reference sequence). V gave up 6 bases and J gave up 2 bases; unmatched junction bases: 1. The CDR3 length is 14 residues. The CDR3: CASRLAGGPYEQYF. CDR3 bases: TGTGCCAGCAGACTAGCGGGAGGGCCCTACGAGCAGTACTTC.

The rearrangement links TRBV10-3 to TRBJ1-5; 7 nucleotides match TRBD1. Germline lookup yields CDR1 ENHRY and CDR2 SYGVKD. J gave up 3 bases and V 4 bases, and 15 bases lay outside the gene matches. The CDR3 runs to 18 residues. The CDR3 is CAISAEIQGSDFNQPQHF. CDR3 bases: TGTGCCATCAGTGCAGAAATACAGGGGAGCGATTTCAATCAGCCCCAGCATTTT.

The chain couples TRBV29-1 to TRBJ2-5, with a tentative D call TRBD1 (6 bases). Germline CDR1 and CDR2: SQVTM and ANQGSEA. Trimming stripped 8 bases from V and 5 bases from J, with 15 bases between. The CDR3 extends over 12 amino acids. CDR3 in amino acids: CSLSAGEETQYF. CDR3 coding DNA: TGCAGCCTCAGTGCAGGGGAGGAGACCCAGTACTTC.

The rearrangement joins TRBV6-2 or TRBV6-3 to TRBJ2-3; 12 bases match TRBD2. The CDR3 contains 18 residues. Germline CDR1 and CDR2: MNHEY and SVGEGT. After removal of 2 bases from V and 5 bases from J, the junction contained 11 bases not matched to a gene. The CDR3 is CASSYGLAGGPWIDTQYF. The CDR3, as DNA: TGTGCCAGCAGTTACGGTCTAGCGGGAGGGCCCTGGATAGATACGCAGTATTTT.

The gene calls are TRBV4-2 and TRBJ2-1; D not certain. V lost 0 bases to trimming and J lost 9 bases, with 6 bases between them. The CDR3 runs to 12 residues. Germline V gene sequence: CDR1 LGHNA, CDR2 YNFKEQ. The CDR3 DNA sequence: TGTGCCAGCAGCCAAGACCCCATTGAGCAGTTCTTC. Encoded protein: CASSQDPIEQFF.

The V call is TRBV4-1, the J call TRBJ2-7; 7 nucleotides match TRBD1. V was pared by 2 bases and J by 10 bases, with 8 bases of the junction left unmatched. The CDR3 covers 13 residues. Germline CDR1 is MGHRA and CDR2 is YSYEKL. The CDR3 here is CASSQFTGEEQYF. CDR3 in DNA: TGCGCCAGCAGCCAATTTACAGGGGAAGAACAGTACTTC.

The CDR3 sequence: CASSTGQGTEAFF. In DNA, the CDR3 is TGTGCCAGCAGTACGGGACAGGGCACTGAAGCTTTCTTT. The rearrangement uses TRBV2 and TRBJ1-1; 9 bases are a match to TRBD1. There are 13 residues in the CDR3. The junction had 2 bases not matched to a gene; V was cut back by 5 bases and J by 4 bases. CDR1 and CDR2 from the germline V gene are SNHLY and FYNNEI.

The genes are TRBV9 and TRBJ1-1, with D perhaps matching TRBD1 (6 bases). Germline V gene data show CDR1 as SGDLS and CDR2 as YYNGEE. V was cut by 3 bases and J by 0 bases, with 15 bases left in between. The CDR3 is made up of 16 amino acids. The CDR3 DNA sequence: TGTGCCAGCAGCGCCCAGACAGGAAACATGAACACTGAAGCTTTCTTT. It codes for CASSAQTGNMNTEAFF.

The chain carries TRBV4-2 and TRBJ1-2; 9 bases fit TRBD1. The CDR3 consists of 17 residues. After removal of 1 base from V and 4 bases from J, the junction contained 10 bases not matched to a gene. Germline CDR1 is LGHNA and CDR2 is YNFKEQ. This chain's CDR3 is CASSQVAVGTGRYGYTF. In DNA form, the CDR3 reads TGTGCCAGCAGCCAAGTTGCGGTAGGGACAGGGCGCTATGGCTACACCTTC.

This chain uses TRBV29-1 with TRBJ1-6; D gene unclear. V was cut by 5 bases and J by 4 bases, with 12 bases left in between. This CDR3 spans 14 amino acids. Germline V lookup: CDR1 SQVTM, CDR2 ANQGSEA. CDR3 in amino acids: CSVRLPGYNSPLHF. CDR3 nucleotides: TGCAGCGTTCGGTTGCCAGGATATAATTCACCCCTCCACTTT.

V is TRBV3-1 (or the pseudogene TRBV3-2) and J is TRBJ1-6; 8 bases line up with TRBD1. Unmatched junction bases numbered 7, after V lost 2 bases and J lost 10 bases. CDR1 is LGHDT, CDR2 YNNKEL, per germline (reference sequence). CDR3 size: 15 residues. The CDR3 region has the DNA TGTGCCAGCAGCCAACAGGACAGGGAGGACTCACCCCTCCACTTT. Translating gives CASSQQDREDSPLHF.

V gene TRBV4-2 combines with J gene TRBJ1-3; the D is unclear. The germline gives CDR1 LGHNA, CDR2 YNFKEQ. Trimming left V 1 base short and J 0 bases short, with 7 bases between. There are 15 residues in the CDR3. The CDR3 sequence: CASSQVPSSGNTIYF. For the CDR3, the DNA is TGTGCCAGCAGCCAAGTCCCCAGCTCTGGAAACACCATATATTTT.

This chain links TRBV3-1 (or the pseudogene TRBV3-2) with TRBJ2-3; 7 nucleotides line up with TRBD2. V gave up 4 bases and J gave up 2 bases; unmatched junction bases: 12. The germline V gene encodes CDR1 LGHDT and CDR2 YNNKEL (reference sequence). This CDR3 region has 17 residues. The CDR3 DNA sequence: TGTGCCAGCAGCCGGCTTGGAACTAGCGCGATCACAGATACGCAGTATTTT. Translation gives CASSRLGTSAITDTQYF.

Here the CDR3 DNA reads TGTGCCAGCAGTTACATCTCTAGCACAGATACGCAGTATTTT. Its protein is CASSYISSTDTQYF. The genes are TRBV6-2 or TRBV6-3 and TRBJ2-3; D gene unclear. Germline loops: CDR1 MNHEY, CDR2 SVGEGT. The ends were cut back, 2 bases at V and 0 bases at J, with 6 bases in the middle. There are 14 residues in the CDR3.

The chain carries TRBV30 and TRBJ1-6; 7 nucleotides align to TRBD1. The CDR3 covers 13 residues. V lost 6 bases and J lost 10; bases outside the gene matches: 9. Germline-derived CDR1 and CDR2 are GTSNPN and SVGIG (reference sequence). CDR3 residues: CACPNQGESPLHF. CDR3 in DNA: TGTGCCTGTCCTAATCAGGGGGAATCACCCCTCCACTTT.